Below are 14 T cell receptor beta chains sequenced from a single sample in a study of blood T cell repertoires in COVID-19 (dated by TCRdb to 2020 to 2022). Library method: the immunoSEQ multiplex PCR assay. Sourced from immuneACCESS, this table was stored by TCRdb with only in-frame sequences that have V and J called. A share of the clones is absent; for the studies checked, an unresolved V gene accounts for under half, and the remainder has no known explanation. The sample table records about 480,000 clones; around 90% of these occur just once. The ten biggest clones cover roughly 7.3% of the sample. The material sequenced was peripheral blood. Receptor source: a woman aged 50 to 60 with COVID-19, enrolled during active disease.

This chain links TRBV5-5 with TRBJ1-4, with a tentative D call TRBD1 (5 bases). The CDR3 extends over 15 amino acids. Germline CDR1 is SGHKS and CDR2 is YYEKEE (reference sequence). Trimming shortened V by 0 bases and J by 7 bases, and 13 bases separated the two germline ends. The CDR3 loop is CASSLEGTPGEKLFF. In DNA form, the CDR3 reads TGTGCCAGCAGCTTGGAAGGGACTCCGGGTGAAAAACTGTTTTTT.

The rearrangement joins TRBV5-1 to TRBJ2-5; 11 positions agree with TRBD1. The J segment lost 1 base and the V segment lost 7 bases, leaving 6 bases of the junction unmatched. This CDR3 region has 15 residues. CDR1 and CDR2 (germline): SGHRS, YFSETQ. The CDR3, as DNA: TGCGCCAGCTTACGGACAGGGGGCGTCCAAGAGACCCAGTACTTC. Protein product: CASLRTGGVQETQYF.

The rearrangement uses TRBV6-5 and TRBJ2-2; D ambiguous. The V gene lost 2 bases and the J gene lost 8 bases, with 12 bases spanning the gap. Germline CDR1 MNHEY, CDR2 SVGAGI. The CDR3 loop spans 14 amino acids. Here the CDR3 reads CASSYRGLQGELFF. In nucleotides, the CDR3 is TGTGCCAGCAGTTACCGAGGTCTTCAAGGGGAGCTGTTTTTT.

The chain links TRBV4-2 to TRBJ1-1, with 8 bases fitting TRBD1. Germline-derived CDR1 and CDR2 are LGHNA and YNFKEQ. After removal of 0 bases from V and 4 bases from J, the junction contained 4 bases not matched to a gene. This CDR3 has 15 amino acids. CDR3 protein: CASSQDRTGGTEAFF. The CDR3 nucleotides read TGTGCCAGCAGCCAAGACCGAACAGGGGGCACTGAAGCTTTCTTT.

The chain couples TRBV7-6 to TRBJ1-2; 9 positions match TRBD1. Per germline, CDR1 SGHVS and CDR2 FNYEAQ. This CDR3 has 17 residues. Trimming removed 2 bases from V and 6 bases from J; junction bases left unmatched: 13. CDR3 nucleotide sequence: TGTGCCAGCAGCTTAAGCCCCGGGACAGGGCGACTGGATGGCTACACCTTC. It codes for CASSLSPGTGRLDGYTF.

CDR3 amino acids: CASRALGQGLNEQYF. The CDR3 nucleotides are TGTGCCAGCAGAGCTTTGGGACAGGGGTTGAACGAGCAGTACTTC. The chain uses TRBV27 and TRBJ2-7, with TRBD1 matching 10 bases. Germline V lookup: CDR1 MNHEY, CDR2 SMNVEV (reference sequence). This CDR3 is 15 amino acids long. Trimming at V came to 6 bases and at J to 5 bases, leaving 10 bases not matched to a gene.

The chain is built from TRBV18 and TRBJ2-3, with TRBD2 matching over 12 bases. Trimming took 2 bases from V and 3 from J; bases not matched to a gene: 3. The germline V gene has CDR1 KGHSH and CDR2 LQKENI. The CDR3 is 16 residues long. CDR3 sequence (DNA): TGTGCCAGCTCACCAGGACTAGCGGGATCGACAGATACGCAGTATTTT. Residues: CASSPGLAGSTDTQYF.

On this clone itself: The sample holds other DNA sequences that translate to the same CDR3. The V and J genes are TRBV9 and TRBJ2-3; D remains unclear. The length of the CDR3 is 12 residues. Trimming pared 3 bases from V and 2 bases from J, leaving 4 bases between. CDR1 is SGDLS, CDR2 YYNGEE, per germline. DNA of the CDR3: TGTGCCAGCAGCGGACACACAGATACGCAGTATTTT. Residues: CASSGHTDTQYF.

The rearrangement links TRBV11-2 to TRBJ1-4; D ambiguous. Germline CDR1 and CDR2: SGHAT and FQNNGV. Trimming removed 1 base at V and 4 bases at J, with 4 bases between. The CDR3 is 13 residues long. The DNA of the CDR3 is TGTGCCAGCAGCTTAGCCAATAATGAAAAACTGTTTTTT. The encoded protein is CASSLANNEKLFF.

This sequence joins TRBV6-6 and TRBJ2-7; 12 bases match TRBD1. The CDR3 extends over 15 amino acids. Looked up from germline, CDR1 is MNHNY and CDR2 is SVGAGI (reference sequence). V shed 2 bases and J 5 bases; nucleotides not matched to a gene: 4. CDR3 region: CASSYRGTGGNEQYF. In DNA form, the CDR3 reads TGTGCCAGCAGTTACAGGGGGACAGGGGGCAACGAGCAGTACTTC.

The chain uses TRBV9 and TRBJ1-1, with D possibly being TRBD1 (6 bases). The germline CDR1 and CDR2 sequences are SGDLS and YYNGEE. CDR3 length: 15 amino acids. V dropped 0 bases and J dropped 0 bases, with 9 bases sitting between them. CDR3 in amino acids: CASSVGQAMNTEAFF. CDR3 DNA: TGTGCCAGCAGCGTAGGACAGGCGATGAACACTGAAGCTTTCTTT.

The chain recombines TRBV2 with TRBJ2-7, with TRBD1 identical over 7 bases. The CDR3 runs to 17 residues. The J segment lost 4 bases and the V segment lost 1 base, leaving 13 bases of the junction unmatched. Germline CDR1 SNHLY, CDR2 FYNNEI. The CDR3 here is CASSEGRATGNTYEQYF. CDR3 bases: TGTGCCAGCAGTGAAGGTAGGGCGACAGGGAATACTTACGAGCAGTACTTC.

This sequence joins TRBV11-2 and TRBJ2-7; 7 nucleotides line up with TRBD1. J lost 3 bases, V lost 5 bases, and 10 bases had no gene match. This CDR3 is 15 amino acids long. Germline CDR1 and CDR2: SGHAT and FQNNGV. Here the CDR3 reads CASSPIRGGDYEQYF. The CDR3 DNA follows: TGTGCCAGCAGCCCCATCAGAGGGGGCGACTACGAGCAGTACTTC.

This chain links TRBV5-1 with TRBJ2-7, with TRBD2 matching 8 bases. Per the germline V gene, CDR1 is SGHRS and CDR2 is YFSETQ. CDR3 length equals 15 residues. J gave up 5 bases and V 4 bases, and 11 bases lay outside the gene matches. Here the CDR3 reads CASSPLGGGFDEQYF. The CDR3 coding sequence is TGCGCCAGCAGCCCCCTGGGCGGGGGGTTCGACGAGCAGTACTTC.